This entry describes one T cell receptor (beta chain). This clonotype was observed at least ten times. Its antigen is not yet known. Base qualities are not recorded, but no much larger clone differs from it by a single base. This record comes from a study of glioma-infiltrating T cells (dated by TCRdb to the mid-2010s). Context from the whole study: TCR alpha- and beta-chain repertoires were sequenced from glioma tissue, non-neoplastic brain tissue and matched peripheral blood mononuclear cells. To measure divergence between tissue and blood T-cell populations, each tissue-infiltrating repertoire was compared with the peripheral blood repertoire of the same patient. Three low-grade glioma patients, roughly eight primary glioblastoma patients and three non-glioma patients contributing non-neoplastic brain tissue were included in the paired cohort.

The iRepertoire nested amplicon-rescue multiplex PCR (arm-PCR) platform was used to amplify TCR alpha and beta CDR3 regions from RNA. For one-step reverse transcription and amplification, about 100-450 ng of tissue mRNA or PBMC total RNA was used as input. After bead purification, a secondary multiplex PCR added Illumina adapters, and libraries were gel-purified between 200 and 400 bp. Internal 6-nucleotide barcodes were carried by the libraries and were used for demultiplexing. Sequencing of the libraries was done on an Illumina MiSeq using 2x220 or 2x250 nucleotide paired-end reads. As for the authors' bioinformatics: Paired reads were merged with FLASH 1.2.11 and aligned to the GRCh37 human genome with BWA-MEM before extracting TRA and TRB reads. An IMGT-derived reference of cassette sequences and CDR3 motifs, with pseudogenes included, was used for V and J assignment. Reads were translated in three frames, and productive CDR3s were defined by a C…FGXG motif without stop codons. A clonotype was defined as a unique combination of a V-J cassette pair and a CDR3 amino acid sequence. Reads were filtered by Hamming distance, thresholded by each sample's sequence error rate in mapped regions. The public reads were run again by TCRdb, first through fastp at Q25 and then through MiXCR, and only productive beta chains were kept. CDR3 protein sequences are deduplicated, and each keeps its most common genes and DNA. These V and J calls rely on TCRdb rather than the paper's analysis. A total of thousands of distinct CDR3 sequences appear in this sample, roughly 47% of them only once. Approximately 24% of the sample lies in the top ten.

The research as a whole found: The group comparisons were based on small numbers of patients: three non-neoplastic, three low-grade glioma and about eight glioblastoma patients. Very few CDR3 sequences were shared between tissue and blood, attributed to high CDR3 diversity and limited sampling. VJ-independent divergence between tissue and blood was found to be below expectation in non-neoplastic patients but above expectation in all gliomas, particularly low-grade gliomas.

The cysteine opens and the phenylalanine closes a CDR3 of 15 amino acids. Only the CDR3 part of the read is kept: 45 bases, read in frame from the first base. CDR1 and CDR2 are read off the germline V gene (reference sequence) as LGHDT and YNNKEL. At the junction V is shortened by 3 bases and J by 1 base, with 12 bases in between. Material: glioma tissue, nonneoplastic brain tissue, or PBMCs (not recorded which). The TCR originated in a human donor with low-grade glioma or glioblastoma, undergoing nonglioma brain surgery, or in good health (not recorded which). This receptor chain uses TRBV3-1 and TRBJ1-1; TRBD1 is perhaps the D gene, given 5 matching bases. The sequenced DNA is TGTGCCAGCAGCCAGGGACGGCACTGGAACACTGAAGCTTTCTTT. Its product reads: CASSQGRHWNTEAFF.